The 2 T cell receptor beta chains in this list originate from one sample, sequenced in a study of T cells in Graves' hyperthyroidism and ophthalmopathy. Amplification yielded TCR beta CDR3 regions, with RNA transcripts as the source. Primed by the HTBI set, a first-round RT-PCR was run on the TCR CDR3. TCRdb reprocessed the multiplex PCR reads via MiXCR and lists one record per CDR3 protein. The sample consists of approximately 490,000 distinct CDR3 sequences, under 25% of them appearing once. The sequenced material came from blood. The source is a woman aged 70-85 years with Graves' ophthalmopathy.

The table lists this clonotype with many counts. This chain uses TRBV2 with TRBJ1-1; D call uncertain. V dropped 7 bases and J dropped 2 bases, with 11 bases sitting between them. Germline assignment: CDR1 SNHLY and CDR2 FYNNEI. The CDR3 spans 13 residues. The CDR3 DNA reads TGTGCCAGCACCAGTCTTGGCAACACTGAAGCTTTCTTT. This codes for CASTSLGNTEAFF.

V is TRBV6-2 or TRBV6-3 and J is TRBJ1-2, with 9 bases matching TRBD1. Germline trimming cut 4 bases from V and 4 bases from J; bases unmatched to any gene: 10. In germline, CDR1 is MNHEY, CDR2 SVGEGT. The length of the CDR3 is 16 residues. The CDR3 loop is CASSFGQGTPFYGYTF. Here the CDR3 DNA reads TGTGCCAGCAGTTTTGGACAGGGGACTCCTTTCTATGGCTACACCTTC.